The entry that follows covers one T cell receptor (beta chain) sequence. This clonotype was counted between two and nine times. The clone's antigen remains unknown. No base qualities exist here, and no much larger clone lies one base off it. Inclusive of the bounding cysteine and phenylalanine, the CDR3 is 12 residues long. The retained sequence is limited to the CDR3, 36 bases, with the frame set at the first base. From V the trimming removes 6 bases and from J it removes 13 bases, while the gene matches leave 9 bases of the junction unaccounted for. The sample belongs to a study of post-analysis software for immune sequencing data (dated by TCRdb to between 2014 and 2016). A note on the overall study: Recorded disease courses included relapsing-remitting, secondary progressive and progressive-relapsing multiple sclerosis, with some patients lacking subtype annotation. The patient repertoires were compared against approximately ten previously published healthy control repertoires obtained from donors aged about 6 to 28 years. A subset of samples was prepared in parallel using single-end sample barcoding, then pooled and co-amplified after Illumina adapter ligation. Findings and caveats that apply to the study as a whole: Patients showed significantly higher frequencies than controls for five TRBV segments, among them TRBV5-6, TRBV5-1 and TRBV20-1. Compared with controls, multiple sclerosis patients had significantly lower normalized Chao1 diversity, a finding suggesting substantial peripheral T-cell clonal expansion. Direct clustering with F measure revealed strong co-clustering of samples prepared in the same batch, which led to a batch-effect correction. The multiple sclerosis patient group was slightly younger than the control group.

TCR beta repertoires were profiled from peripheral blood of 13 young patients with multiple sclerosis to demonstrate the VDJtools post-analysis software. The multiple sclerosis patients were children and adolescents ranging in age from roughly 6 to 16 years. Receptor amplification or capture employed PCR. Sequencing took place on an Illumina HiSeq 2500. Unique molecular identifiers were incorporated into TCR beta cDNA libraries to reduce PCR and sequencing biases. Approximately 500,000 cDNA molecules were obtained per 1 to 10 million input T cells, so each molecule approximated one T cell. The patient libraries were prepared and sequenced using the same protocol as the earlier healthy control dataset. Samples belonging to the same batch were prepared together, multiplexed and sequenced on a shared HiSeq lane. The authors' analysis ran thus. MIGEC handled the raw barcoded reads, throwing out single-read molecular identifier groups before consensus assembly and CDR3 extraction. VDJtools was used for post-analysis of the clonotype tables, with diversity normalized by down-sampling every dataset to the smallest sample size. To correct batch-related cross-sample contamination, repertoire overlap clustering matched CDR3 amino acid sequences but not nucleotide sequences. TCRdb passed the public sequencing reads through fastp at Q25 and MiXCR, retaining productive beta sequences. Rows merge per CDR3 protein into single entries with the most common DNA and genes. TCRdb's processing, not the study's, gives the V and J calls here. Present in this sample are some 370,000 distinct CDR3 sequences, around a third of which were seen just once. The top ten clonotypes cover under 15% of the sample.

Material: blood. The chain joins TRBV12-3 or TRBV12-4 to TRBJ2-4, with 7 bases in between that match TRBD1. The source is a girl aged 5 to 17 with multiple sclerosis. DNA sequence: TGTGCCAGCAGCCTACAGGGGTGGGAGCAGTACTTC. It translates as CASSLQGWEQYF.